Each of the 9 T cell receptor beta chains below was sequenced from the same sample in a study of T cells in Graves' hyperthyroidism and ophthalmopathy. RNA transcripts served as the template for amplifying TCR beta CDR3 regions. HTBI primers drove first-round RT-PCR of the TCR CDR3. TCRdb called the multiplex PCR reads again in MiXCR, with one record for every CDR3 protein. The sample includes just over 550,000 distinct CDR3 sequences, about 45% of them seen just once. The sequencing input was peripheral blood or thyroid tissue (not recorded which). The receptors come from a woman between 18 and 29 years old with Graves' hyperthyroidism.

Notes on this clonotype: Likely a read error: the CDR3 ends without its conserved phenylalanine or tryptophan. Because the CDR3's place on the DNA is in doubt, the DNA is left out and the CDR3 is given as listed by TCRdb. V and J are TRBV7-9 and TRBJ1-5; the D segment call TRBD1 is taken from the table without a DNA check. CDR1 and CDR2 (germline): SEHNR, FQNEAQ (reference sequence). Termini included, the CDR3 measures 16 amino acids. This CDR3 is CASSKQAGQGVSPSMV.

This chain links TRBV7-9 with TRBJ2-7; D ambiguous. Trimming stripped 5 bases from V and 6 bases from J, with 23 bases between. Germline V gene data show CDR1 as SEHNR and CDR2 as FQNEAQ (reference sequence). The CDR3 has 16 amino acids. CDR3 DNA: TGTGCCAGCAGCCCCCCTGGGCCCCCCTCTACTACCGAGCAGTACTTC. Translation gives CASSPPGPPSTTEQYF.

V usage is TRBV9 and J usage is TRBJ1-2, with 9 bases identical to TRBD1. Germline V gene lookup returns CDR1 SGDLS and CDR2 YYNGEE. This CDR3 has 16 amino acids. V shed 2 bases, J shed 4 bases, and the junction held 9 bases outside the gene matches. CDR3 nucleotides: TGTGCCAGCAGCGTGTCCCGGGACAGGGATACCTATGGCTACACCTTC. Its translation is CASSVSRDRDTYGYTF. Based on the CDR3 plus reference TRBV9 and TRBJ1-2, the full variable domain is DSGVTQTPKHLITATGQRVTLRCSPRSGDLSVYWYQQSLDQGLQFLIQYYNGEERAKGNILERFSAQQFPDLHSELNLSSLELGDSALYFCASSVSRDRDTYGYTFGSGTRLTVV.

The V and J genes are TRBV25-1 and TRBJ1-4; no clear D. Trimming removed 9 bases at V and 8 bases at J, with 10 bases between. The CDR3 is made up of 11 amino acids. The germline gives CDR1 MGHDK, CDR2 SYGVNS. The CDR3 nucleotides are TGTGCCAGGGGCTCGGAAGAAAAACTGTTTTTT. It translates to CARGSEEKLFF.

The rearrangement uses TRBV19 and TRBJ1-4; D might be TRBD1 (6 bases). This CDR3 comprises 16 residues. In germline, CDR1 is LNHDA, CDR2 SQIVND (reference sequence). V lost 4 bases and J 2 bases, leaving 14 bases between the germline ends. CDR3 in DNA: TGTGCCAGTAGTAGAGTCTCACAGGGCACTAATGAAAAACTGTTTTTT. Amino acids: CASSRVSQGTNEKLFF.

This clonotype was counted a few times. The chain employs TRBV7-9 and TRBJ1-2; no clear D. Germline CDR1 reads SEHNR; CDR2 reads FQNEAQ (reference sequence). Trimming took off 9 bases at V and 0 bases at J, with 8 bases between the two ends. The CDR3 runs 12 residues. CDR3 DNA sequence: TGTGCCAGTCTACAAGCTAACTATGGCTACACCTTC. It translates to CASLQANYGYTF.

This clonotype was seen more than once but under ten times. The chain carries TRBV9 and TRBJ1-2; D remains unclear. Germline V gene lookup returns CDR1 SGDLS and CDR2 YYNGEE. CDR3 length equals 13 residues. Trimming removed 1 base at V and 5 bases at J, with 9 bases between. The CDR3 loop reads CASSVNIGYGYTF. Written as DNA, the CDR3 is TGTGCCAGCAGCGTAAACATCGGGTATGGCTACACCTTC.

V usage is TRBV2 and J usage is TRBJ2-3; no firm D call. Trimming stripped 2 bases from V and 2 bases from J, with 5 bases between. CDR1 SNHLY and CDR2 FYNNEI come from the germline V gene. The length of the CDR3 is 13 residues. CDR3 residues: CASSEQTTDTQYF. CDR3 DNA: TGTGCCAGCAGTGAACAAACCACAGATACGCAGTATTTT.

At least ten counts were recorded for this clonotype. The V gene is TRBV29-1, the J gene TRBJ2-5; D gene unclear. Germline values: CDR1 SQVTM, CDR2 ANQGSEA. This CDR3 is built from 15 residues. V was clipped by 4 bases and J by 1 base, with 16 bases between them. CDR3 amino acids: CSVVDTLQIQETQYF. The CDR3 DNA reads as TGCAGCGTTGTCGACACGTTGCAGATCCAAGAGACCCAGTACTTC.